The 4 T cell receptor beta chains below all came from one sample that was sequenced in a study of beta chain features in type 1 diabetes. The authors reverse transcribed all of the isolated RNA, so sequencing captured expressed TCRB transcripts. Profiling relied on immunoSEQ multiplex PCR, and the TCRdb table lists in-frame clones only, not all of them. Found here are over 500,000 clones, about a sixth of them singletons; the top ten hold roughly 0.098%. Sequencing input: naive CD4+ T cells from blood. Every receptor here comes from a man between 18 and 29 years old in good health.

This clone was observed a handful of times. This chain connects TRBV5-4 to TRBJ2-3; 7 bases are a match to TRBD2. CDR3 length: 15 residues. The trim removed 2 bases at V and 2 bases at J, leaving 5 bases unmatched. In germline, CDR1 is SGHNT, CDR2 YYREEE (reference sequence). CDR3 loop: CASSLGLEYTDTQYF. CDR3 nucleotides: TGTGCCAGCAGCTTAGGACTAGAATACACAGATACGCAGTATTTT.

There are a few counts of this clone. The CDR3 DNA is TGTGCCAGCAGTTTCCGGACAGACAACGGGGAGCTGTTTTTT. Amino acids: CASSFRTDNGELFF. This chain links TRBV27 with TRBJ2-2, with D possibly TRBD1 on 6 matching bases. The CDR3 sequence is 14 residues long. Germline CDR1 is MNHEY and CDR2 is SMNVEV (reference sequence). Trimming took 3 bases from V and 7 from J, leaving 12 bases between them.

V is TRBV27 and J is TRBJ1-2; weak D call: TRBD1 (6 bases). The germline V and J ends were trimmed by 4 bases and 8 bases, with 23 bases remaining between them. Germline CDR1 MNHEY, CDR2 SMNVEV (reference sequence). The CDR3 runs 16 residues. CDR3 sequence reads: CASSSLGTTSTGGYTF. As DNA, the CDR3 is TGTGCCAGCAGTTCCCTTGGGACAACCTCAACGGGGGGCTACACCTTC.

There are a few counts of this clone. The rearrangement uses TRBV19 and TRBJ1-5; 7 bases agree with TRBD1. Trimming cost V 6 bases and J 9 bases; bases outside gene matches: 5. The CDR3 contains 12 residues. Germline V gene data show CDR1 as LNHDA and CDR2 as SQIVND (reference sequence). This chain's CDR3 is CASSPQGRPQHF. The CDR3 DNA reads TGTGCCAGTAGCCCACAGGGGAGGCCCCAGCATTTT.